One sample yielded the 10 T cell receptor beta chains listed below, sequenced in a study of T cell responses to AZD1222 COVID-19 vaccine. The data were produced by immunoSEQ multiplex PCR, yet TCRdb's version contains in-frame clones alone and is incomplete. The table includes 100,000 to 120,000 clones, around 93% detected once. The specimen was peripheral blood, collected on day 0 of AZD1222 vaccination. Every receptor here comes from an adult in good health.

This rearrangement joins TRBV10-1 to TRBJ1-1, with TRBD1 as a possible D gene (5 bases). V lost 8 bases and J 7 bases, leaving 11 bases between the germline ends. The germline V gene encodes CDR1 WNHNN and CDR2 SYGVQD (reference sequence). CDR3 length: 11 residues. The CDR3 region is CASGFGGEAFF. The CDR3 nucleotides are TGCGCCAGCGGCTTCGGGGGTGAAGCTTTCTTT.

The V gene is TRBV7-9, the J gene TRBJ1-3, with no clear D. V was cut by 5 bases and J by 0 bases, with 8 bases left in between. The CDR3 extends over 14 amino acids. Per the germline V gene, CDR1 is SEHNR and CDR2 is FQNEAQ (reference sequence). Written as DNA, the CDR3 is TGTGCCAGCAGCCCGGGCCTCTCTGGAAACACCATATATTTT. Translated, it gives CASSPGLSGNTIYF.

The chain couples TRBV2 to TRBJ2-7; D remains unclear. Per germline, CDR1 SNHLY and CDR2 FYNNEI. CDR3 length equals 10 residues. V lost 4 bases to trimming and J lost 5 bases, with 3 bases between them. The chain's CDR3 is CASSVNEQYF. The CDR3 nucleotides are TGTGCCAGCAGTGTGAACGAGCAGTACTTC.

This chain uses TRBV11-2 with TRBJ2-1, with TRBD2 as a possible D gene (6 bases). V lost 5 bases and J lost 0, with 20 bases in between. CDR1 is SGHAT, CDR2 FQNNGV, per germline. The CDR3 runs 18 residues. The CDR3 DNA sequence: TGTGCCAGCAGCCTCCTGGGACTCCGCACCCCCTCCTACAATGAGCAGTTCTTC. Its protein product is CASSLLGLRTPSYNEQFF.

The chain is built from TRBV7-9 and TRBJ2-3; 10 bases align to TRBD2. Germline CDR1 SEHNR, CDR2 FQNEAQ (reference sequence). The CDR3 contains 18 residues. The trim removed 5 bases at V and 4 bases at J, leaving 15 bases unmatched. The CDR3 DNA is TGTGCCAGCAGCGCCGCATTAGCGGGGGGTCTGTACGCAGATACGCAGTATTTT. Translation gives CASSAALAGGLYADTQYF.

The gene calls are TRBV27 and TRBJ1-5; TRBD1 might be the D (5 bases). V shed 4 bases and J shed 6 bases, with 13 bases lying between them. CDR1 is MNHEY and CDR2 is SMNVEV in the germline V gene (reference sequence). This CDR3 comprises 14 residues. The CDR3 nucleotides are TGTGCCAGCAGTTCCTTGGGGGGGTTTCAGCCCCAGCATTTT. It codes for CASSSLGGFQPQHF.

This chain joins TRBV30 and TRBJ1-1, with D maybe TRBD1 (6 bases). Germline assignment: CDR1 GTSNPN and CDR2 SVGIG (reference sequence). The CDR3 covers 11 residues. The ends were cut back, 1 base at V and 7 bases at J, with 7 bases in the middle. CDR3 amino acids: CAWSEQGEAFF. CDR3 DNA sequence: TGTGCCTGGAGTGAACAGGGTGAAGCTTTCTTT.

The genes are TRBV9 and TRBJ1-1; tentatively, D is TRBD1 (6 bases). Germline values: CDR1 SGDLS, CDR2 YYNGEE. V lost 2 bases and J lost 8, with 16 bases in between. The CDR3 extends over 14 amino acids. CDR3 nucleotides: TGTGCCAGCAGCGTCGGGGACAACTCTTGGGAAGCTTTCTTT. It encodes CASSVGDNSWEAFF.

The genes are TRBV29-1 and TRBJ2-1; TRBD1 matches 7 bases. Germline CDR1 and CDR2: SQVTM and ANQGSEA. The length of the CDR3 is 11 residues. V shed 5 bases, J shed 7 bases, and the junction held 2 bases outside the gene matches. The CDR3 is CSVTQGNEQFF. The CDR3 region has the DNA TGCAGCGTTACACAGGGGAATGAGCAGTTCTTC.

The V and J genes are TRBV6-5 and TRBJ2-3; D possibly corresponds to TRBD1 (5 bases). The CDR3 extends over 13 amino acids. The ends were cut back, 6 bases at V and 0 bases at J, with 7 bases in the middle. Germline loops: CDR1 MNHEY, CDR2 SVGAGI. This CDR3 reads CASRPGSTDTQYF. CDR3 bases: TGTGCCAGCAGGCCAGGGAGCACAGATACGCAGTATTTT.